The clone carrying this T cell receptor (beta chain) was seen a handful of times. Its antigen remains unidentified. Trimming took off 2 bases at V and 3 bases at J, with 12 bases between the two ends. There are 14 residues in the CDR3. Germline lookup yields CDR1 GTSNPN and CDR2 SVGIG (reference sequence). The sample belongs to a study of T cells after yellow fever vaccination. Findings and caveats of the study: Faster peaking, at day 5 versus 15, marked a secondary response that was weaker. A limited proportion of clonotypes was detected within both the CD4 and CD8 compartments. The booster response re-showed most primary clones: approximately 95% CD4, around 90% CD8.

Template switching by 5'RACE produced TCR cDNA, adding a universal primer site and UMIs. A single record per CDR3 protein comes from TCRdb applying MiXCR to the 5' RACE reads. Among hundreds of thousands of distinct CDR3 sequences listed, around an eighth were seen once. The V and J genes are TRBV30 and TRBJ2-3; possibly TRBD1 for D (7 bases). The sequences come from PBMCs, collected on the day of the yellow fever booster vaccination. The sequence came from a man aged 25 to 40 who received the YFV17D yellow fever vaccine. The CDR3 DNA reads as TGTGCCTGGAGTTCAGGGGGAGGAACAGATACGCAGTATTTT. Translation gives CAWSSGGGTDTQYF.